These 19 T cell receptor beta chains share one sample of origin, sequenced in a study of identical twins. TCRdb used MiXCR to reprocess the 5' RACE reads, holding one entry per CDR3 protein. Among roughly 750,000 distinct CDR3 sequences listed, 20% to 25% were seen once. The same specimen was also included in a second study, on T cells expressing NK-cell markers.

Sequenced: PBMCs. The receptors derive from a woman under 30 in good health.

This clonotype was picked up a small number of times. Here the CDR3 reads CSARDTGGLDEQFF. The DNA for the CDR3 is TGCAGTGCTAGAGACACAGGGGGCTTAGATGAGCAGTTCTTC. The V and J genes are TRBV20-1 and TRBJ2-1; 9 nucleotides line up with TRBD1. Per germline, CDR1 DFQATT and CDR2 SNEGSKA (reference sequence). The CDR3 covers 14 residues. Trimming cost V 0 bases and J 8 bases; bases outside gene matches: 5.

A few counts support this clonotype. The gene calls are TRBV29-1 and TRBJ2-1, with D possibly matching TRBD2 (6 bases). Germline V gene sequence: CDR1 SQVTM, CDR2 ANQGSEA. The CDR3 extends over 15 amino acids. The V gene lost 6 bases and the J gene lost 9 bases, with 24 bases spanning the gap. CDR3 in amino acids: CSVKGVGVEGREQFF. The CDR3 nucleotides are TGCAGCGTAAAAGGGGTAGGGGTGGAGGGGCGTGAGCAGTTCTTC.

This chain uses TRBV10-3 with TRBJ2-7, with a possible D match to TRBD1 (6 bases). Germline CDR1 and CDR2: ENHRY and SYGVKD. V lost 10 bases to trimming and J lost 0 bases, with 10 bases between them. The CDR3 spans 12 residues. The CDR3 DNA sequence: TGTGCCAGCCGGGACACCTCCTACGAGCAGTACTTC. As protein: CASRDTSYEQYF.

This clonotype was observed at least ten times. The J gene is TRBJ2-5, the V gene TRBV5-1; weak D call: TRBD1 (5 bases). V lost 3 bases, J lost 5 bases, and 14 bases lay in between. Per germline, CDR1 SGHRS and CDR2 YFSETQ. The CDR3 runs to 14 residues. In DNA form, the CDR3 reads TGCGCCAGCAGCTCGACAGCCTTTCGGGAGACCCAGTACTTC. Protein: CASSSTAFRETQYF.

The V gene is TRBV5-6, the J gene TRBJ2-7; 7 nucleotides agree with TRBD1. This CDR3 spans 14 amino acids. Germline lookup yields CDR1 SGHDT and CDR2 YYEEEE. The V and J ends lost 7 bases and 3 bases, in that order; junction bases with no gene match: 10. The CDR3 DNA sequence: TGTGCCAGCGGCGAGGGGACAGACTTCTACGAGCAGTACTTC. Protein product: CASGEGTDFYEQYF.

V and J are TRBV7-9 and TRBJ1-4; D possibly corresponds to TRBD1 (6 bases). The V gene's germline CDR1 is SEHNR and CDR2 FQNEAQ (reference sequence). The ends were cut back, 4 bases at V and 8 bases at J, with 8 bases in the middle. The CDR3 sequence is 12 residues long. Here the CDR3 reads CASSSQGEKLFF. CDR3 DNA: TGTGCCAGCAGCTCACAGGGAGAAAAACTGTTTTTT. The full variable domain, rest sourced from reference TRBV7-9 and TRBJ1-4, is DTGVSQNPRHKITKRGQNVTFRCDPISEHNRLYWYRQTLGQGPEFLTYFQNEAQLEKSRLLSDRFSAERPKGSFSTLEIQRTEQGDSAMYLCASSSQGEKLFFGSGTQLSVL.

This clonotype was counted between two and nine times. V gene TRBV13 combines with J gene TRBJ2-7; 7 nucleotides match TRBD2. The CDR3 length is 14 residues. V shed 5 bases and J 0 bases; nucleotides not matched to a gene: 4. The germline CDR1 and CDR2 sequences are PRHDT and FYEKMQ (reference sequence). CDR3: CASSHGGSSYEQYF. The DNA of the CDR3 is TGTGCCAGCAGCCACGGGGGGTCCTCCTACGAGCAGTACTTC.

V and J are TRBV7-8 and TRBJ2-3, with TRBD2 matching 7 bases. The germline V gene has CDR1 SGHVS and CDR2 FQNEAQ. The junction had 5 bases not matched to a gene; V was cut back by 6 bases and J by 2 bases. The CDR3 length is 14 residues. CDR3 region: CASRLSGATDTQYF. CDR3 bases: TGTGCCAGCAGACTGAGCGGGGCCACAGATACGCAGTATTTT.

This rearrangement joins TRBV10-3 to TRBJ2-2; 14 bases are shared with TRBD2. The CDR3 is made up of 19 amino acids. V dropped 2 bases and J dropped 5; count of bases not matched to a gene: 10. Germline CDR1 reads ENHRY; CDR2 reads SYGVKD. The DNA of the CDR3 is TGTGCCATCAGTGAGCCAATGGGACTAGCGGGAGATATGACCGGGGAGCTGTTTTTT. Protein: CAISEPMGLAGDMTGELFF.

This clonotype was seen a few times. The chain is built from TRBV12-3 or TRBV12-4 and TRBJ2-5, with 10 bases lining up with TRBD1. The CDR3 runs to 16 residues. V was pared by 4 bases and J by 1 base, with 6 bases of the junction left unmatched. The CDR3 reads CASSWRGQGTQETQYF. The CDR3 region has the DNA TGTGCCAGCAGTTGGCGGGGACAGGGGACCCAAGAGACCCAGTACTTC.

This clonotype was counted at least ten times. The V gene is TRBV9, the J gene TRBJ1-3; D gene uncertain. CDR1 SGDLS and CDR2 YYNGEE come from the germline V gene. The CDR3 contains 14 residues. With 0 bases removed from V and 2 bases from J, the gap between germline ends came to 6 bases. CDR3 sequence reads: CASSVGSPGNTIYF. The CDR3 DNA follows: TGTGCCAGCAGCGTAGGCAGCCCTGGAAACACCATATATTTT.

This clonotype was observed a few times. The rearrangement joins TRBV12-3 or TRBV12-4 to TRBJ1-4; a possible D gene is TRBD1 (6 bases). The CDR3 has 14 residues. The V end lost 5 bases, the J end lost 14 bases, and 21 bases lay between the germline ends. The CDR3 is CASSHTAPGTKLFF. DNA of the CDR3: TGTGCCAGCAGTCATACCGCTCCCGGGACAAAGCTGTTTTTT.

The chain employs TRBV9 and TRBJ2-3, with TRBD2 identical over 7 bases. V lost 2 bases, J lost 4 bases, and 7 bases stayed unmatched. Germline loops: CDR1 SGDLS, CDR2 YYNGEE. This CDR3 is built from 15 residues. The chain's CDR3 is CASSVSGDLADTQYF. In DNA form, the CDR3 reads TGTGCCAGCAGCGTGAGCGGGGACCTAGCAGATACGCAGTATTTT.

A few counts support this clonotype. The chain joins TRBV25-1 to TRBJ2-2, with D perhaps matching TRBD1 (6 bases). V gave up 7 bases and J gave up 1 base, with 19 bases separating them. Germline-derived CDR1 and CDR2 are MGHDK and SYGVNS. This CDR3 region has 17 residues. The DNA of the CDR3 is TGTGCCAGCACCTCCAATCTAAGGGGACAGAACACCGGGGAGCTGTTTTTT. Amino acid sequence: CASTSNLRGQNTGELFF.

This chain links TRBV20-1 with TRBJ2-1; possible D gene TRBD2, 7 bases. Germline V gene data show CDR1 as DFQATT and CDR2 as SNEGSKA (reference sequence). V lost 6 bases to trimming and J lost 8 bases, with 29 bases between them. This CDR3 region has 17 residues. The CDR3 DNA follows: TGCAGTGCCAGGGGTGGCGGGAGTATTTCAGTCCTGCATGAGCAGTTCTTC. Translating it yields CSARGGGSISVLHEQFF.

This clonotype has only a few counts. The J gene is TRBJ2-7, the V gene TRBV6-1; D remains ambiguous. Trimming took off 6 bases at V and 0 bases at J, with 18 bases between the two ends. The CDR3 spans 16 residues. Germline V gene sequence: CDR1 MNHNS, CDR2 SASEGT. This CDR3 reads CASSRLPGESSYEQYF. The DNA of the CDR3 is TGTGCCAGCAGCCGACTCCCTGGCGAGAGCTCCTACGAGCAGTACTTC.

This clonotype was picked up a small number of times. This sequence joins TRBV4-2 and TRBJ2-5; either TRBD1 or TRBD2 may supply D (5 bases each). The V gene's germline CDR1 is LGHNA and CDR2 YNFKEQ. This CDR3 region has 16 residues. V gave up 4 bases and J gave up 0 bases, with 15 bases separating them. The CDR3 loop reads CASSLGTATYQETQYF. CDR3 nucleotides: TGTGCCAGCAGCCTCGGGACCGCGACGTACCAAGAGACCCAGTACTTC.

V gene TRBV29-1 combines with J gene TRBJ1-1; the D gene is possibly TRBD1 (5 bases). The V gene's germline CDR1 is SQVTM and CDR2 ANQGSEA. V gave up 1 base and J gave up 1 base, with 7 bases separating them. The CDR3 loop spans 13 amino acids. CDR3: CSVEGGANTEAFF. DNA for the CDR3: TGCAGCGTTGAAGGGGGCGCGAACACTGAAGCTTTCTTT.

V and J are TRBV12-3 or TRBV12-4 and TRBJ2-5; weak D call: TRBD2 (5 bases). V dropped 4 bases and J dropped 6 bases, with 15 bases sitting between them. CDR3 length equals 14 residues. CDR3 residues: CASSSDRRRQTQYF. CDR3 coding DNA: TGTGCCAGCAGTTCGGACCGGAGGAGACAGACCCAGTACTTC.